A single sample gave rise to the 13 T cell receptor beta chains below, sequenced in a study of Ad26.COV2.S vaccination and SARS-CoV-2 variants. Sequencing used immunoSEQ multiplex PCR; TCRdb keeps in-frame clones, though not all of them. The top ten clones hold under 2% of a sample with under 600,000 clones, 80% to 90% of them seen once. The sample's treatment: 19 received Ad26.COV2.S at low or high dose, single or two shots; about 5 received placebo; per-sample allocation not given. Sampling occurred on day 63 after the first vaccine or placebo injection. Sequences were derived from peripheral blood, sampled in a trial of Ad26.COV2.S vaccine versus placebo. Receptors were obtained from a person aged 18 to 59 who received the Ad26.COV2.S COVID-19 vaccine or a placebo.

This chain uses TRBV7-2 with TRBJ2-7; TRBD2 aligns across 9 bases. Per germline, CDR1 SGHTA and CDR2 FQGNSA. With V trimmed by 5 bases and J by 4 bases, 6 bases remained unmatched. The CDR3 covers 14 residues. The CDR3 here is CASSRSGSVYEQYF. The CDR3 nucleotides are TGTGCCAGCAGCCGTAGCGGGAGCGTATACGAGCAGTACTTC.

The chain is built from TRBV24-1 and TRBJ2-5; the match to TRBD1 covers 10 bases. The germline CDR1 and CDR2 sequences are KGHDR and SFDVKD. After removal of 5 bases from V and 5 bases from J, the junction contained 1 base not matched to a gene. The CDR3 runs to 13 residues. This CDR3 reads CATSADRGETQYF. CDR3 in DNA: TGTGCCACCAGTGCGGACAGGGGGGAGACCCAGTACTTC.

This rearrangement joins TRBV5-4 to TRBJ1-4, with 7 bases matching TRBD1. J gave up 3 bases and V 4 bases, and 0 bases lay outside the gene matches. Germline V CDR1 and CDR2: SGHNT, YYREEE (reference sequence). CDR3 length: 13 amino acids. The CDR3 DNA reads TGTGCCAGCAGCCAGGGGGCTAATGAAAAACTGTTTTTT. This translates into CASSQGANEKLFF.

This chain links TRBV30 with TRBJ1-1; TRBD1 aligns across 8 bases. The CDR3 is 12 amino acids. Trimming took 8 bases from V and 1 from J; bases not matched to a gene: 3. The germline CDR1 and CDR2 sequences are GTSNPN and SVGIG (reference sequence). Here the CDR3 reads CAGTGENTEAFF. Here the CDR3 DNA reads TGTGCCGGGACAGGTGAGAACACTGAAGCTTTCTTT.

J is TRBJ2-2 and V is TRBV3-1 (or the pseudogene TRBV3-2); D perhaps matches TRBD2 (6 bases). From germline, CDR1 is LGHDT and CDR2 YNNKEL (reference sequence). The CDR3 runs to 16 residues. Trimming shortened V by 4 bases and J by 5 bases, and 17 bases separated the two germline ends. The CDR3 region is CASSLWGEAKTGELFF. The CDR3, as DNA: TGTGCCAGCAGCCTCTGGGGGGAGGCCAAGACCGGGGAGCTGTTTTTT.

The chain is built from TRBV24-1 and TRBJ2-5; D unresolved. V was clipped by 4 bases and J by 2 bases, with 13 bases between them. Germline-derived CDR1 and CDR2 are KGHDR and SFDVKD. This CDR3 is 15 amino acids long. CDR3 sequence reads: CATSDPPQRQETQYF. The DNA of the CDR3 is TGTGCCACCAGTGACCCACCTCAGAGACAAGAGACCCAGTACTTC.

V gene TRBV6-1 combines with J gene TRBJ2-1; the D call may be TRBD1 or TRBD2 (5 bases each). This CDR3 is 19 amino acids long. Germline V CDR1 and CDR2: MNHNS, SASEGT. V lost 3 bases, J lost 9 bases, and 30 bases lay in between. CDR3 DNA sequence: TGTGCCAGCAGTGATCCCCTTTTCTGGGGAGAAGCTCCCCAGGGTGAGCAGTTCTTC. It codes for CASSDPLFWGEAPQGEQFF.

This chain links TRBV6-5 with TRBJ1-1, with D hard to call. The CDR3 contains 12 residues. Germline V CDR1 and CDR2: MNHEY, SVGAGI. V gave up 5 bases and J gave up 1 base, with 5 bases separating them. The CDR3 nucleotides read TGTGCCAGCAGTCTGGCGAACACTGAAGCTTTCTTT. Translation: CASSLANTEAFF.

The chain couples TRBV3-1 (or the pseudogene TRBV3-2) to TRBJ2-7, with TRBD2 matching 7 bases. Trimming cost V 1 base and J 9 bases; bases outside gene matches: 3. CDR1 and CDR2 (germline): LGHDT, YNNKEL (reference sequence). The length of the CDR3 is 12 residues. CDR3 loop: CASSQGLAVQYF. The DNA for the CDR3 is TGTGCCAGCAGCCAAGGACTAGCTGTGCAGTACTTC.

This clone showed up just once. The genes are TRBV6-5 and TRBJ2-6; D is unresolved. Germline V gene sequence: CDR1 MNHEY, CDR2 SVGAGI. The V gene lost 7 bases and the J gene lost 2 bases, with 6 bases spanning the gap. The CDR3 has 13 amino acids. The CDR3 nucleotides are TGTGCCAGCAAGCCCCCTGGGGCCAACGTCCTGACTTTC. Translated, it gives CASKPPGANVLTF.

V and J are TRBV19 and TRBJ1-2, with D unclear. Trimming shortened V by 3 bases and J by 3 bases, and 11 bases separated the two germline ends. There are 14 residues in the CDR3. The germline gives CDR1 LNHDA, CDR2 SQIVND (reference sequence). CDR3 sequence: CASSIKPGHYGYTF. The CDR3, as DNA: TGTGCCAGTAGTATCAAACCCGGGCACTATGGCTACACCTTC.

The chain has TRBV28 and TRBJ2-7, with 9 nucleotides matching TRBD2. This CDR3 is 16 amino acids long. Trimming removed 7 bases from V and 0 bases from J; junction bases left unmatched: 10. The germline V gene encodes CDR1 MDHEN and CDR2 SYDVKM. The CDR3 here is CASTLLAGRSSYEQYF. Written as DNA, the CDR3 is TGTGCCAGCACACTCCTAGCGGGAAGGAGCTCCTACGAGCAGTACTTC. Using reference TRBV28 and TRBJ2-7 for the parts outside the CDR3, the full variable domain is DVKVTQSSRYLVKRTGEKVFLECVQDMDHENMFWYRQDPGLGLRLIYFSYDVKMKEKGDIPEGYSVSREKKERFSLILESASTNQTSMYLCASTLLAGRSSYEQYFGPGTRLTVT.

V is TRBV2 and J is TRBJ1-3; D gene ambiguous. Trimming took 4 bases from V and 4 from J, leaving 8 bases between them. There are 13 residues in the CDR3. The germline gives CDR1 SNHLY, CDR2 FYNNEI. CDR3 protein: CASSVDPGNTIYF. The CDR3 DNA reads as TGTGCCAGCAGTGTGGACCCAGGAAACACCATATATTTT.